This record looks at one TCR delta chain sequence and its context. Its antigen is not known. The protein held in TCRdb is that of a much larger clone and does not match this DNA's translation at residue 12, likely because of a read error; the protein shown is translated from the DNA. With V trimmed by 0 bases and J by 0 bases, 22 bases remained unmatched. CDR1 and CDR2 (germline): TSWWSYY, QGS. The CDR3 sequence is 22 residues long. Bulk repertoires came from Vgamma9/Vdelta2+ or Vdelta2-negative gammadelta T cells flow-sorted from PBMC. The source of the sample is a study of γδ T cells in repeated Plasmodium falciparum infection. Background on the study: Donors had four controlled P. falciparum NF54 infections over about 640 days. Findings and caveats of the study: Many TCRgamma sequences overlapped between individuals in stable Vgamma9/Vdelta2+ repertoires.

TCRdb reanalysed the multiplex PCR reads with CATT. The data show 90,000 to 95,000 delta-chain clones, approximately 0.92% seen once. This receptor was obtained from a pool of human donors (malaria-infected and uninfected, not separated). Sequences were obtained from gamma-delta T cells from blood. The rearrangement uses TRDV1 and TRDJ1; 7 nucleotides match TRDD3. This CDR3 is CALGELRPILGVTRTNTDKLIF. CDR3 in DNA: TGTGCTCTTGGGGAACTAAGGCCCATTCTGGGGGTTACCCGTACTAACACCGATAAACTCATCTTT.